Each of the 2 T cell receptor beta chains below was sequenced from the same sample in a study of T cell clones after liver transplantation. This table comes from immunoSEQ multiplex PCR, and its TCRdb copy is limited to in-frame clones, with some not included. The sample yields 50,000 or so clones, about nine tenths seen once. The specimen was CD8+ T cells from blood, collected 12 months after liver transplant. The receptors shown here come from a human patient who received a liver transplant. Some of the T cells may derive from the graft donor.

This clone was detected once. The chain is built from TRBV9 and TRBJ1-1; D might be TRBD1 (5 bases). The V gene lost 4 bases and the J gene lost 3 bases, with 16 bases spanning the gap. In germline, CDR1 is SGDLS, CDR2 YYNGEE. The CDR3 totals 15 residues. The CDR3 here is CASSLSGRQDTEAFF. CDR3 in DNA: TGTGCCAGCAGCCTTTCGGGACGTCAGGACACTGAAGCTTTCTTT. Looking up the rest from reference TRBV9 and TRBJ1-1 gives the full variable domain: DSGVTQTPKHLITATGQRVTLRCSPRSGDLSVYWYQQSLDQGLQFLIQYYNGEERAKGNILERFSAQQFPDLHSELNLSSLELGDSALYFCASSLSGRQDTEAFFGQGTRLTVV.

A single count supports this clone. CDR3 DNA sequence: TGCGCCAGCAGCTTGGGCCCGGGACGGCTCTACGAGCAGTACTTC. Protein product: CASSLGPGRLYEQYF. The V gene is TRBV5-1, the J gene TRBJ2-7; D assignment may be TRBD1 or TRBD2 (5 bases each). CDR1 is SGHRS and CDR2 is YFSETQ in the germline V gene. V lost 0 bases and J lost 3, with 13 bases in between. The CDR3 covers 15 residues.